Sequencing of this T cell receptor beta chain was carried out in a study of OX40 agonist ivuxolimab in advanced cancers. Per germline, CDR1 SEHNR and CDR2 FQNEAQ (reference sequence). The CDR3 loop spans 13 amino acids. The V end lost 4 bases, the J end lost 5 bases, and 9 bases lay between the germline ends. Using immunoSEQ multiplex PCR, the repertoire was profiled, and TCRdb retains in-frame clones only, with some absent. The repertoire holds some 58,000 clones, with 85% as singletons. Source: CD4+ or CD8+ T cells sorted from blood, taken in a trial of the OX40 agonist ivuxolimab. The clonotype originates from an adult with an advanced solid tumor such as melanoma, head and neck, liver or kidney cancer. This chain links TRBV7-9 with TRBJ2-1, with D perhaps TRBD1 or TRBD2 (6 bases each). CDR3 nucleotides: TGTGCCAGCAGCTCCGGGGGCAACAATGAGCAGTTCTTC. Its translation: CASSSGGNNEQFF.